Shown below are 32 T cell receptor beta chains from a single sample sequenced in a study of cytomegalovirus exposure and HLA in healthy donors. It was with 60 Vbeta and 13 Jbeta primers that the PCR ran. Repertoires were generated with immunoSEQ multiplex PCR, while TCRdb's copy carries only in-frame clones and drops some. Here the sample spans more than 20,000 clones, approximately 70% being singletons. The sequenced material came from PBMCs. These TCRs come from a woman aged 50 to 65 in good health and CMV-seronegative.

A few counts support this clone. This chain links TRBV29-1 with TRBJ1-5; D perhaps matches TRBD1 (5 bases). Germline CDR1 reads SQVTM; CDR2 reads ANQGSEA. The length of the CDR3 is 13 residues. The ends were cut back, 4 bases at V and 4 bases at J, with 11 bases in the middle. CDR3 nucleotides: TGCAGCGTTGCTGACGGGGGTAATCAGCCCCAGCATTTT. It encodes CSVADGGNQPQHF.

The chain is built from TRBV5-6 and TRBJ1-1; D is uncertain. Germline V gene lookup returns CDR1 SGHDT and CDR2 YYEEEE. Trimming left V 4 bases short and J 2 bases short, with 6 bases between. This CDR3 contains 12 residues. The CDR3 spells CASSITNTEAFF. The CDR3 nucleotides are TGTGCCAGCAGCATTACAAACACTGAAGCTTTCTTT.

This clone showed up just once. The genes are TRBV7-9 and TRBJ1-2; TRBD1 aligns across 7 bases. Trimming took 5 bases from V and 7 from J; bases not matched to a gene: 7. The CDR3 extends over 13 amino acids. The germline gives CDR1 SEHNR, CDR2 FQNEAQ (reference sequence). DNA of the CDR3: TGTGCCAGCAGCCCCCGGGACAGTTTTGGCTACACCTTC. As protein: CASSPRDSFGYTF.

The chain has TRBV6-1 and TRBJ2-2; 9 bases line up with TRBD2. Germline CDR1 reads MNHNS; CDR2 reads SASEGT. This CDR3 has 15 amino acids. Germline trimming cut 3 bases from V and 1 base from J; bases unmatched to any gene: 0. The CDR3 nucleotides read TGTGCCAGCAGTGAGACTAGCGGGAACACCGGGGAGCTGTTTTTT. This gives the protein CASSETSGNTGELFF.

V and J are TRBV7-6 and TRBJ1-2; D is possibly TRBD1 (6 bases). The CDR3 has 13 residues. The germline V and J ends were trimmed by 2 bases and 4 bases, with 8 bases remaining between them. Germline-derived CDR1 and CDR2 are SGHVS and FNYEAQ. CDR3 region: CASSLIQGYGYTF. As DNA, the CDR3 is TGTGCCAGCAGCTTAATACAGGGCTATGGCTACACCTTC.

This sequence joins TRBV11-2 and TRBJ1-5; 9 bases map to TRBD1. Germline V gene sequence: CDR1 SGHAT, CDR2 FQNNGV. This CDR3 spans 15 amino acids. Trimming at V came to 1 base and at J to 2 bases, leaving 0 bases not matched to a gene. The DNA for the CDR3 is TGTGCCAGCAGCTTAGGACAGGGGGGCAATCAGCCCCAGCATTTT. Amino acids: CASSLGQGGNQPQHF.

This clone was seen just once. The junction and the germline gene differ at one end; a read error may be behind it. V and J are TRBV7-7 and TRBJ2-5; TRBD2 matches 14 bases. In germline, CDR1 is SSHAT, CDR2 FNYEAQ (reference sequence). This CDR3 is 17 amino acids long. CDR3 coding DNA: TGTGCTAGCAGCTCGGGGGGGACTAGCGGGAGTGCAGAGACCCAGTACTTC. This sequence encodes CASSSGGTSGSAETQYF.

The J gene is TRBJ1-2, the V gene TRBV5-6; TRBD1 matches at 8 bases. This CDR3 contains 15 residues. Germline CDR1 reads SGHDT; CDR2 reads YYEEEE. The trim removed 6 bases at V and 4 bases at J, leaving 11 bases unmatched. CDR3: CASTSLGTGSYGYTF. The CDR3 DNA follows: TGTGCCAGCACTTCTCTCGGGACAGGCTCCTATGGCTACACCTTC.

The rearrangement uses TRBV5-1 and TRBJ2-3, with D perhaps TRBD2 (6 bases). The CDR3 totals 15 residues. The germline CDR1 and CDR2 sequences are SGHRS and YFSETQ. Between the trimmed V and J ends, which lost 3 bases and 4 bases, there was a span of 15 bases. As DNA, the CDR3 is TGCGCCAGCAGCTCTGGGGGGAATATCGCAGATACGCAGTATTTT. It translates to CASSSGGNIADTQYF.

The V and J genes are TRBV9 and TRBJ1-1; the D gene is possibly TRBD1 (5 bases). CDR3 length: 14 residues. Between the trimmed V and J ends, which lost 0 bases and 4 bases, there was a span of 10 bases. Germline CDR1 and CDR2: SGDLS and YYNGEE. The CDR3 nucleotides read TGTGCCAGCAGCGTAGGGACACACACCACTGAAGCTTTCTTT. Protein product: CASSVGTHTTEAFF.

This clone was seen a handful of times. This rearrangement joins TRBV28 to TRBJ1-5; TRBD1 matches 7 bases. V lost 8 bases, J lost 5 bases, and 6 bases stayed unmatched. Germline V gene lookup returns CDR1 MDHEN and CDR2 SYDVKM. The length of the CDR3 is 13 residues. The CDR3 DNA sequence: TGTGCCAGCGTCGGACAGGATTATCAGCCCCAGCATTTT. Translation: CASVGQDYQPQHF.

CDR3 protein: CASSDRQVDTQYF. The CDR3 nucleotides are TGTGCCAGTAGTGACCGACAGGTGGATACGCAGTATTTT. The chain couples TRBV19 to TRBJ2-3, with D perhaps TRBD1 (6 bases). This CDR3 region has 13 residues. Trimming stripped 5 bases from V and 6 bases from J, with 12 bases between. CDR1 and CDR2 from the germline V gene are LNHDA and SQIVND (reference sequence).

Only a few counts were recorded for this clone. The chain combines TRBV27 with TRBJ2-5; 9 bases are a match to TRBD1. This CDR3 is 14 amino acids long. CDR1 and CDR2 (germline): MNHEY, SMNVEV (reference sequence). With V trimmed by 5 bases and J by 2 bases, 3 bases remained unmatched. The CDR3 is CASSPGTGQETQYF. In DNA form, the CDR3 reads TGTGCCAGCAGTCCCGGGACAGGGCAAGAGACCCAGTACTTC.

The rearrangement uses TRBV6-6 and TRBJ1-5; TRBD1 matches at 7 bases. The CDR3 consists of 14 residues. The germline gives CDR1 MNHNY, CDR2 SVGAGI (reference sequence). The V gene end was trimmed by 8 bases and the J gene end by 2 bases; junction bases not matched to a gene: 6. The CDR3 protein is CASGGGLGNQPQHF. For the CDR3, the DNA is TGTGCCAGCGGAGGGGGCTTGGGCAATCAGCCCCAGCATTTT.

The chain joins TRBV18 to TRBJ2-5; D is possibly TRBD2 (5 bases). Germline V lookup: CDR1 KGHSH, CDR2 LQKENI. The CDR3 length is 11 residues. V shed 3 bases and J shed 9 bases, with 8 bases lying between them. CDR3 sequence reads: CASSPAGPQYF. The CDR3 DNA follows: TGTGCCAGCTCACCGGCGGGTCCCCAGTACTTC. Drawing the rest from reference TRBV18 and TRBJ2-5, the complete variable domain is NAGVMQNPRHLVRRRGQEARLRCSPMKGHSHVYWYRQLPEEGLKFMVYLQKENIIDESGMPKERFSAEFPKEGPSILRIQQVVRGDSAAYFCASSPAGPQYFGPGTRLLVL.

The V gene is TRBV6-1, the J gene TRBJ1-2; 9 bases fit TRBD1. Trimming at V came to 1 base and at J to 4 bases, leaving 1 base not matched to a gene. Germline V gene lookup returns CDR1 MNHNS and CDR2 SASEGT. The CDR3 sequence is 14 residues long. CDR3 sequence (DNA): TGTGCCAGCAGTGAAGGGACAGGGGCCTATGGCTACACCTTC. Translating gives CASSEGTGAYGYTF.

The rearrangement joins TRBV7-8 to TRBJ2-5, with D unresolved. This CDR3 has 12 residues. CDR1 is SGHVS and CDR2 is FQNEAQ in the germline V gene. The V end was cut by 1 base, the J end by 5 bases, with 5 bases between. The CDR3 region is CASSLVRETQYF. The CDR3 nucleotides are TGTGCCAGCAGCTTAGTCCGGGAGACCCAGTACTTC. The variable domain in full, with the rest retrieved from reference TRBV7-8 and TRBJ2-5, is GAGVSQSPRYKVAKRGQDVALRCDPISGHVSLFWYQQALGQGPEFLTYFQNEAQLDKSGLPSDRFFAERPEGSVSTLKIQRTQQEDSAVYLCASSLVRETQYFGPGTRLLVL.

The rearrangement links TRBV9 to TRBJ1-1, with TRBD1 matching 7 bases. CDR1 and CDR2 from the germline V gene are SGDLS and YYNGEE. CDR3 length: 12 amino acids. Trimming at V came to 1 base and at J to 7 bases, leaving 1 base not matched to a gene. CDR3 residues: CASSVQGDEAFF. CDR3 DNA sequence: TGTGCCAGCAGCGTACAGGGGGATGAAGCTTTCTTT. The variable domain in full, with the rest retrieved from reference TRBV9 and TRBJ1-1, is DSGVTQTPKHLITATGQRVTLRCSPRSGDLSVYWYQQSLDQGLQFLIQYYNGEERAKGNILERFSAQQFPDLHSELNLSSLELGDSALYFCASSVQGDEAFFGQGTRLTVV.

V usage is TRBV28 and J usage is TRBJ1-5; 9 nucleotides line up with TRBD1. CDR1 is MDHEN, CDR2 SYDVKM, per germline. J gave up 3 bases and V 4 bases, and 4 bases lay outside the gene matches. The CDR3 loop spans 15 amino acids. CDR3 in amino acids: CASSWGQGNNQPQHF. For the CDR3, the DNA is TGTGCCAGCAGTTGGGGACAGGGAAACAATCAGCCCCAGCATTTT.

The CDR3 sequence: CASSPRTGGTYGYTF. As DNA, the CDR3 is TGCGCCAGCAGCCCCAGGACAGGGGGCACCTATGGCTACACCTTC. This chain uses TRBV4-1 with TRBJ1-2, with 11 bases matching TRBD1. J lost 4 bases, V lost 4 bases, and 5 bases had no gene match. The CDR3 length is 15 residues. Germline V lookup: CDR1 MGHRA, CDR2 YSYEKL.

V usage is TRBV10-3 and J usage is TRBJ1-2; 7 bases align to TRBD1. Germline V CDR1 and CDR2: ENHRY, SYGVKD. This CDR3 is built from 15 residues. With V trimmed by 3 bases and J by 7 bases, 11 bases remained unmatched. CDR3 coding DNA: TGTGCCATCAGTGACTGGACAGGTCGCGGGCGTGGCTACACCTTC. Translation: CAISDWTGRGRGYTF.

In this sample, this clone turned up a few times. The chain joins TRBV6-5 to TRBJ2-7, with 7 bases aligning to TRBD1. The J segment lost 4 bases and the V segment lost 6 bases, leaving 9 bases of the junction unmatched. CDR3 length equals 14 residues. CDR1 and CDR2 (germline): MNHEY, SVGAGI. The CDR3 here is CASRTTGDGYEQYF. Here the CDR3 DNA reads TGTGCCAGCAGGACAACAGGGGACGGGTACGAGCAGTACTTC.

The chain has TRBV7-3 and TRBJ1-2; 9 nucleotides align to TRBD1. Trimming at V came to 4 bases and at J to 6 bases, leaving 3 bases not matched to a gene. This CDR3 comprises 13 residues. Germline lookup yields CDR1 SGHTA and CDR2 FQGTGA. CDR3 protein: CASSSGQGHGYTF. CDR3 DNA sequence: TGTGCCAGCAGCTCGGGACAGGGTCATGGCTACACCTTC. The full variable domain, completed using reference TRBV7-3 and TRBJ1-2, is GAGVSQTPSNKVTEKGKYVELRCDPISGHTALYWYRQSLGQGPEFLIYFQGTGAADDSGLPNDRFFAVRPEGSVSTLKIQRTERGDSAVYLCASSSGQGHGYTFGSGTRLTVV.

This clone was picked up a small number of times. V is TRBV13 and J is TRBJ2-5; D might be TRBD1 (6 bases). Trimming removed 11 bases from V and 1 base from J, with 20 bases in between. Looked up from germline, CDR1 is PRHDT and CDR2 is FYEKMQ (reference sequence). The length of the CDR3 is 15 residues. This chain's CDR3 is CAGTKGRGIQETQYF. The DNA of the CDR3 is TGTGCCGGAACCAAGGGCAGGGGAATCCAAGAGACCCAGTACTTC.

The V gene is TRBV5-4, the J gene TRBJ1-1; D uncertain. Germline V CDR1 and CDR2: SGHNT, YYREEE (reference sequence). The germline V and J ends were trimmed by 9 bases and 2 bases, with 11 bases remaining between them. The CDR3 spans 12 residues. The CDR3, as DNA: TGTGCCACTGAAACAGAAAACACTGAAGCTTTCTTT. Amino acid sequence: CATETENTEAFF.

The gene calls are TRBV5-4 and TRBJ1-2, with D tentatively TRBD1 (5 bases). Germline V gene sequence: CDR1 SGHNT, CDR2 YYREEE (reference sequence). The CDR3 sequence is 13 residues long. Between the trimmed V and J ends, which lost 2 bases and 2 bases, there was a span of 7 bases. The CDR3 DNA follows: TGTGCCAGCAGCTTTCAGGGAAACTATGGCTACACCTTC. It translates to CASSFQGNYGYTF.

The J gene is TRBJ2-3, the V gene TRBV6-5; D remains ambiguous. The V end lost 8 bases, the J end lost 0 bases, and 6 bases lay between the germline ends. The CDR3 has 12 amino acids. Germline V gene sequence: CDR1 MNHEY, CDR2 SVGAGI. CDR3 sequence (DNA): TGTGCCAGCTCCAAAAGCACAGATACGCAGTATTTT. Its protein is CASSKSTDTQYF.

The rearrangement joins TRBV5-1 to TRBJ1-1; 12 bases map to TRBD1. The CDR3 length is 17 residues. V shed 0 bases and J 5 bases; nucleotides not matched to a gene: 8. The V gene's germline CDR1 is SGHRS and CDR2 YFSETQ. The CDR3 sequence: CASSLAGTGGRGTEAFF. In DNA, the CDR3 is TGCGCCAGCAGCTTGGCCGGGACAGGGGGCAGAGGGACTGAAGCTTTCTTT.

This chain links TRBV28 with TRBJ1-2; 9 bases fit TRBD1. Germline values: CDR1 MDHEN, CDR2 SYDVKM. V shed 6 bases and J 6 bases; nucleotides not matched to a gene: 5. The CDR3 runs 13 residues. The CDR3 DNA is TGTGCCAGCAGCCCAACAGGGGGCAATGGCTACACCTTC. As protein: CASSPTGGNGYTF.

This chain connects TRBV2 to TRBJ1-4, with D maybe TRBD1 (6 bases). The CDR3 loop spans 14 amino acids. V lost 6 bases, J lost 0 bases, and 8 bases lay in between. Germline values: CDR1 SNHLY, CDR2 FYNNEI. The chain's CDR3 is CASRRQATNEKLFF. Written as DNA, the CDR3 is TGTGCCAGCAGGAGACAGGCAACTAATGAAAAACTGTTTTTT.

V gene TRBV29-1 combines with J gene TRBJ1-1; D remains ambiguous. V was pared by 4 bases and J by 3 bases, with 15 bases between. Looked up from germline, CDR1 is SQVTM and CDR2 is ANQGSEA. The CDR3 is made up of 14 amino acids. The CDR3 loop is CSVALGGRDTEAFF. The CDR3 DNA reads as TGCAGCGTTGCATTAGGCGGAAGAGACACTGAAGCTTTCTTT.

This chain links TRBV30 with TRBJ1-5, with 7 bases aligning to TRBD1. The CDR3 has 14 amino acids. The germline V gene has CDR1 GTSNPN and CDR2 SVGIG (reference sequence). The trim removed 1 base at V and 5 bases at J, leaving 5 bases unmatched. CDR3 DNA sequence: TGTGCCTGGAGTGGACAGGGACCTTATCAGCCCCAGCATTTT. Translating it yields CAWSGQGPYQPQHF.